The clone carrying this T cell receptor (beta chain) was observed at least ten times. The sample comes from a study of T-cell reconstitution after alpha-beta-depleted transplantation in children. TCRbeta library construction was performed incorporating unique molecular identifiers. From the PCR reads, TCRdb called clonotypes with MiXCR, one entry per CDR3 protein. The sample includes about 91,000 distinct CDR3 sequences, roughly 8% seen only once; the top ten take approximately 6.6%. In germline, CDR1 is SGHRS, CDR2 YFSETQ. V was trimmed by 4 bases and J by 0 bases, leaving 10 bases between them. The CDR3 loop spans 15 amino acids.

J is TRBJ1-4 and V is TRBV5-1; D unresolved. The receptor was derived from a human donor who donated a stem cell graft to a child with congenital amegakaryocytic thrombocytopenia. The sample here was PBMCs from the stem cell graft donor, taken from the stem cell graft. DNA for the CDR3: TGCGCCAGCAGCCCGGACGGTGCAACTAATGAAAAACTGTTTTTT. It translates to CASSPDGATNEKLFF.